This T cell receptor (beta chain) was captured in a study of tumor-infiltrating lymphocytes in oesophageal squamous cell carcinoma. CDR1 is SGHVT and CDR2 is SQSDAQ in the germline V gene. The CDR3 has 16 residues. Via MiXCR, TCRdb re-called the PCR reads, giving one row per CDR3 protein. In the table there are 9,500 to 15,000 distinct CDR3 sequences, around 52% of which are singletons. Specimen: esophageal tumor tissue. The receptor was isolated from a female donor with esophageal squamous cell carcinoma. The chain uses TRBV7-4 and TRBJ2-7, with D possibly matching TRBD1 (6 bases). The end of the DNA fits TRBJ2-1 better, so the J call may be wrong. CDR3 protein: CASSLETGGPYNEQFF. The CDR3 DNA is TGTGCCAGCAGCTTAGAGACAGGAGGTCCCTACAATGAGCAGTTCTTC.